This TCR beta chain stems from a study of cytomegalovirus exposure and HLA in healthy donors (TCRdb year 2017). Some background on the complete study: In an earlier analysis of several hundred of the donors, 276 Gb of sequence data and 100 million or so unique TCR beta sequences from roughly 190 million T cells were reported. Approximately 310 gigabases of sequencing data and 78 million or so unique TCR sequences were included in an early release covering about 600 HLA-typed donors. Of the approximately 400 genotyped donors, 81% were placed in the genetic ancestry cluster associated with self-reported Caucasian donors. The study aimed to test whether cataloging public T cell receptors could reveal signatures of past pathogen exposure. Using immunosequencing, the study profiled T cell repertoires from 640 or so subjects and related those repertoires to cytomegalovirus serostatus. A separate validation cohort of roughly 110 different subjects was used in addition to the 666-subject first cohort. To predict cytomegalovirus infection status, the study combined high-throughput TCR immunosequencing, statistical association of individual TCRs with disease status, and machine learning. A later analysis re-analyzed previously published TCR beta repertoires from 500 to 700 donors and added high-resolution HLA genotyping to study TCR occurrence patterns. In the later analysis, no new phenotypic data were used to find candidate immune exposures; instead, reliance was placed on TCR beta sequences and their occurrence across donors. In an earlier analysis of 587 of the donors, high-throughput TCR beta sequencing was used to judge whether each TCR beta V gene segment behaved as functional or pseudogenic. Donor age, sex, ethnicity and CMV serostatus were collected together with the repertoire data. Genome-wide SNP genotypes for about 60% of the roughly 670 donors were used in a later genetic analysis, which treated that subset as a discovery cohort. All discovery cohort repertoires had been generated using a single sequencing platform. HLA typing included class I and class II loci at four-digit resolution. Typing coverage varied by locus: 629-630 donors for A, B, C, DRB1 and DQB1; approximately 500 for DQA1; over 600 for DPA1; approximately 490 for DPB1. Several DR-DQ haplotypes were treated as single units for association and clustering because of strong linkage in the cohort. Among several hundred genotyped donors of the cohort, an average of approximately 240,000 unique TCR beta nucleotide sequences was sequenced per donor, of which approximately 18% were non-productive. Here is what the overall study found, with its caveats: While some public TCRs were present in many individuals, most TCR sequences turned up only very rarely across donors. A further reported finding was that TCR beta sequences accurately predicted the HLA-A and HLA-B alleles for most subjects in the first cohort. A later genetic analysis reported fewer N-insertions in productive TCRs among donors in an Asian-associated ancestry cluster than the roughly 700-donor mean. The cohort was sequenced for TCR beta chains only, and without alpha or paired-chain data the features that could be detected were limited. The presence/absence analyses assumed that sequencing depth was roughly uniform across donors, and that assumption may not be true. In both the original and validation cohorts, the classifier was reported to diagnose cytomegalovirus status with high specificity and sensitivity. V-gene and J-gene trimming of TCR beta chains was associated with a missense DCLRE1C variant in a later genetic analysis, and the association was replicated in an independent cohort. Because the 87-base-pair reads could not distinguish some IMGT-functional V segments, including TRBV6-2 and TRBV6-3, those segments were excluded. According to a later analysis, parvovirus B19, influenza, CMV and Epstein-Barr virus appeared linked to several top co-occurrence clusters. According to the authors, the approach could potentially be generalized to other disease states and immunological phenotypes. Correlated functional status among segregating V segments might reflect linkage disequilibrium, but an unknown experimental factor could not be ruled out. In a later analysis, the rate of TCR association differed among HLA loci, with DRB1 alleles having the most associated TCRs and HLA-C alleles having the fewest. When HLA alleles, especially DR and DQ, strongly co-occurred, TCR associations were difficult to assign to individual alleles. The sequencing pipeline was judged likely to have produced a cluster of highly shared sequence variants as a technical artifact. In a later analysis, around 17,000 TCR beta sequences were associated with specific HLA alleles at a false discovery rate of 0.05. The only immune exposure information available for the cohort was CMV serostatus. An earlier analysis of approximately 590 of the donors showed that most TCR beta V segments appeared in productive rearrangements either about 87% or about 30% of the time, which broadly matched IMGT annotations. Compared with equally common non-associated chains, HLA-associated TCR beta chains in a later analysis were more clonally expanded and had lower generation probabilities. In vitro tests confirmed that a few of the cytomegalovirus-associated TCR beta chains recognize cytomegalovirus antigens. In a later analysis, most CMV-associated TCR beta chains were found to appear HLA-restricted, with HLA associations seemingly driven largely by CMV exposure. A total of 150 or so TCR beta chains were listed by the study as associated with cytomegalovirus. Because counts were too low, seventeen rarely observed V segments, including chromosome 9 orphons, were left out of the earlier analysis of some 600 of the donors. Because HLA typing was missing for some donors at each locus, association tests included only the typed subset.

Regarding this clone: Its antigen has not been determined. Base qualities were left out, and no much larger clone turns up one base away.

The receptor library was made with the immunoSEQ multiplex PCR assay. For the multiplex PCR, a mixture combining 60 forward primers for TCR Vbeta segments and 13 reverse primers for TCR Jbeta segments was used. The CDR3 region of rearranged TCR beta genes was amplified from genomic DNA with a multiplex PCR assay. Amplified TCR beta libraries were sequenced as 87-base-pair reads on the Illumina HiSeq System. As for the authors' bioinformatics: In a later analysis, tens of millions of unique TCR beta chains were counted across the roughly 670 repertoires, and roughly 10 million of these chains were shared by at least two donors. Raw reads were error-corrected and collapsed into unique sequences with a nearest-neighbor algorithm that merged closely related sequences to remove PCR and sequencing errors. CDR3 sequences were aligned to IMGT reference sequences to assign V, D and J gene segments. For a sequence to be retained, a match of at least six nucleotides to both a V gene segment and a J gene segment was required. A rearrangement was called productive if the CDR3 had no stop codons and remained in frame with V and J, and every other rearrangement was called non-productive. CDR3 was defined according to IMGT convention as the region running from the second conserved V-encoded cysteine to the conserved J-encoded phenylalanine. Sequences without an unambiguous match to a single V gene segment were excluded from the earlier analysis of a few hundred of the donors. In an earlier analysis of almost 600 of the donors, a V segment was called functional when productive rearrangements were above 56.7%, and segregating when the standard deviation between donors exceeded 5%. To diagnose cytomegalovirus status from the catalog of TCR beta chain sequences, a statistical classification framework was built. A later analysis assigned V and J genes by comparing TCR nucleotide sequences with IMGT/GENE-DB human TR gene sequences. In a later analysis, CDR3 sequences and most-parsimonious VDJ recombination scenarios were assigned using the TCRdist pipeline. In a later analysis, each TCR beta chain was defined by its CDR3 amino acid sequence together with its V-gene family, and reads lacking a unique V-gene family were excluded. In a later analysis, 450 to 600 highly shared, low-generation-probability nucleotide sequences were removed to address suspected cross-contamination and a sequencing artifact. In a later analysis, a clonal expansion index for each public chain was calculated from normalized within-repertoire ranks of inferred template counts. Generation probabilities in a later analysis came from a VDJ recombination model fitted to out-of-frame rearrangements, and those results were checked against IGoR. A later analysis scored TCR-TCR, TCR-HLA and TCR-CMV co-occurrence with hypergeometric tests, applying a repertoire-size bias correction to TCR pairs. In a later analysis, false discovery rates were estimated by permuting HLA or CMV assignments 20 times. In a later analysis, co-occurring TCRs were grouped using DBSCAN, and TCRdist sequence similarity was added for clustering within HLA-allele-positive subsets. Co-occurrence clustering excluded repertoires with fewer than 30,000 or more than 120,000 public chains, plus five with anomalous nucleotide sharing. TCRdb carries this immuneACCESS record with in-frame sequences only. Its versions omit some clonotypes, under half of them owing to an unresolved V gene in the studies checked, with the rest unexplained. V, J and clone size reflect that table, while D and trimming were determined from the DNA. Within this sample are 180,000 or so clones, with more than 65% of them counted one time only. Of the sample, 2% to 3% falls within the top ten clones.

In total, approximately 700 healthy bone marrow donors made up the cohort. At the time of sampling, all cohort members were nominally healthy, though unrecorded immune exposures were likely present. The donor tested CMV seropositive and was one of the 289 seropositive cohort members. Every donor gave a peripheral blood sample, and the peripheral blood mononuclear cells from that sample were used for TCR beta sequencing. Genomic DNA extraction from the blood cell samples was performed with the Qiagen DNeasy Blood Extraction Kit. From its cysteine to its phenylalanine, the CDR3 spans 15 amino acids. Of the read, only the CDR3 DNA is kept; its 45 bases are in frame from base 1. From V the trimming removes 5 bases and from J it removes 0 bases, while the gene matches leave 4 bases of the junction unaccounted for. For CDR1 and CDR2, the germline V gene lists SGHRS and YFSETQ.

The V gene is TRBV5-1 and the J gene is TRBJ2-7, and 11 junctional nucleotides match TRBD1. The sequence was collected from a woman aged 25 to 39 in good health and CMV-seropositive. Sequencing was done on a sample of PBMCs. The base sequence is TGCGCCAGCAGTCGGGACAGGGGGAGCTCCTACGAGCAGTACTTC. This yields the protein CASSRDRGSSYEQYF.